This T cell receptor beta chain came from a study of blood T cell repertoires in COVID-19. Study information: Whether acute or convalescent, the COVID-19 samples came from the United States, Italy and Spain. PBMCs, B-cell-depleted T cells, or T cells provided the cDNA or gDNA that made up the material.

Authors' analysis steps: For nucleated cells, counts were estimated from reference gene primer amplification. Profiled with immunoSEQ multiplex PCR; TCRdb holds only in-frame clones, not every one. V and J calls and clone size come straight from that table; D and trimming were deduced from the DNA. The sample holds 140,000 or so clones, roughly 80% seen once. In germline, CDR1 is SQVTM, CDR2 ANQGSEA. V lost 4 bases and J 1 base, leaving 12 bases between the germline ends. CDR3 length equals 14 residues. The receptor was derived from a man aged 50-59 years with active or convalescent COVID-19. The material sequenced was peripheral blood. The J gene is TRBJ2-3, the V gene TRBV29-1; D is possibly TRBD2 (6 bases). The CDR3 sequence: CSVGSSAGTDTQYF. CDR3 bases: TGCAGCGTTGGATCTAGCGCTGGCACAGATACGCAGTATTTT.